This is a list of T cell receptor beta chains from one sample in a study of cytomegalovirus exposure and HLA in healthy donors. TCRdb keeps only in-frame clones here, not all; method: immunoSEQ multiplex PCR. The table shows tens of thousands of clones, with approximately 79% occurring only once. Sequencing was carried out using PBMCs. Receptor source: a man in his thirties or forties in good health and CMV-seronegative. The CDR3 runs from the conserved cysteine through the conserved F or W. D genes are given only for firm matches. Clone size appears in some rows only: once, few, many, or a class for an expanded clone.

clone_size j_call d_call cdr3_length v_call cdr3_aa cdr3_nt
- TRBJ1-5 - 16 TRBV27 CASSLFQGIQTQPQHF TGTGCCAGCAGTTTATTCCAGGGAATCCAGACTCAGCCCCAGCATTTT
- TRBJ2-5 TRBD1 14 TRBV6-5 CASSYRTGRETQYF TGTGCCAGCAGTTACCGGACAGGGAGGGAGACCCAGTACTTC
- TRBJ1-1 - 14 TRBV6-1 CASTPLEGTAEAFF TGTGCCAGCACCCCGCTGGAGGGGACCGCTGAAGCTTTCTTT
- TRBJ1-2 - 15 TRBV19 CASSISGGQEWGYTF TGTGCCAGTAGTATAAGTGGGGGCCAAGAGTGGGGCTACACCTTC
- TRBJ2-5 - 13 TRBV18 CASSRGAEETQYF TGTGCCAGCTCCCGGGGGGCTGAAGAGACCCAGTACTTC
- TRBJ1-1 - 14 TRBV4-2 CASSRISTNTEAFF TGTGCCAGCAGCCGAATTAGCACGAACACTGAAGCTTTCTTT
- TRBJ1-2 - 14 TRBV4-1 CASTDHRVNYGYTF TGCGCCAGCACGGACCACAGGGTTAACTATGGCTACACCTTC
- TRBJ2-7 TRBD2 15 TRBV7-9 CASSSGLAGYYEQYF TGTGCCAGCAGCTCTGGACTAGCGGGGTACTACGAGCAGTACTTC
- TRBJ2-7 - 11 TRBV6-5 CASQGSYEQYF TGTGCCAGCCAGGGCTCCTACGAGCAGTACTTC
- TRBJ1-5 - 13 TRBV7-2 CASSSQFDQPQHF TGTGCCAGCAGCTCCCAGTTCGATCAGCCCCAGCATTTT
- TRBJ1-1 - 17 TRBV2 CASSQREARILGPEAFF TGTGCCAGCAGCCAAAGGGAGGCCAGAATCCTCGGTCCTGAAGCTTTCTTT
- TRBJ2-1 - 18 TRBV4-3 CASSQDISGTPFYNEQFF TGCGCCAGCAGCCAAGATATCAGTGGGACACCCTTCTACAATGAGCAGTTCTTC
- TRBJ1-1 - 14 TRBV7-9 CASSLGWAGTEAFF TGTGCCAGCAGCTTAGGGTGGGCTGGCACTGAAGCTTTCTTT
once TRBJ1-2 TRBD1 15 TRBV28 CASSPTDRGRGGYTF TGTGCCAGCAGTCCGACGGACAGGGGGCGGGGTGGCTACACCTTC
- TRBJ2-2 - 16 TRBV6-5 CASSYNHQRGTGELFF TGTGCCAGCAGTTACAACCACCAAAGGGGGACCGGGGAGCTGTTTTTT
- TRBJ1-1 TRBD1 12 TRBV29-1 CSVEGQGIEAFF TGCAGCGTTGAAGGACAGGGCATTGAAGCTTTCTTT
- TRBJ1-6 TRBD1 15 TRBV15 CATSRTTGGNSPLHF TGTGCCACCAGCAGGACGACAGGGGGTAATTCACCCCTCCACTTT
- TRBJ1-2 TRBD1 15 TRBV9 CASSPHLGTGDGYTF TGTGCCAGCAGCCCTCACCTGGGGACAGGGGATGGCTACACCTTC
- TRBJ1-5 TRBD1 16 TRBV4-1 CASSLEMGQLNQPQHF TGCGCCAGCAGCCTAGAGATGGGACAGCTTAATCAGCCCCAGCATTTT
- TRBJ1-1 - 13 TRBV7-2 CASSSHRDTEAFF TGTGCCAGCAGCTCTCACCGGGACACTGAAGCTTTCTTT
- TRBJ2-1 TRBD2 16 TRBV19 CASSNLAAGGPEEQFF TGTGCCAGTAGTAACCTAGCGGCGGGGGGGCCGGAGGAGCAGTTCTTC
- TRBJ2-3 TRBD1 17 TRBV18 CASSPLMGQGFTDTQYF TGTGCCAGCTCACCATTAATGGGACAGGGGTTCACAGATACGCAGTATTTT
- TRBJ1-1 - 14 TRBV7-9 CASSLGGLNTEAFF TGTGCCAGCAGCTTAGGGGGGCTGAACACTGAAGCTTTCTTT
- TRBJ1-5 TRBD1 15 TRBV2 CASSSQGSSNQPQHF TGTGCCAGCAGCTCACAGGGGAGCAGCAATCAGCCCCAGCATTTT
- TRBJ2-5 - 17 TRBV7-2 CASSLAHRVIRVETQYF TGTGCCAGCAGCTTAGCTCACAGGGTTATCAGGGTGGAGACCCAGTACTTC
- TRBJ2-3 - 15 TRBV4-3 CASSQDSGGADTQYF TGCGCCAGCAGCCAAGATTCTGGCGGGGCGGATACGCAGTATTTT
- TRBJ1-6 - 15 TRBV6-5 CASMKDSLYNSPLHF TGTGCCAGCATGAAGGACAGCCTCTATAATTCACCCCTCCACTTT
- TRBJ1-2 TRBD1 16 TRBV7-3 CASSEQPNGQGRGYTF TGTGCCAGCAGCGAACAACCTAATGGACAGGGTCGTGGCTACACCTTC
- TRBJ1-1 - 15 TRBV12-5 CASGPGGYMNTEAFF TGTGCTAGTGGTCCCGGCGGATACATGAACACTGAAGCTTTCTTT
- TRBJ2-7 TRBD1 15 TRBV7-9 CASSDRDRAPNEQYF TGTGCCAGCAGCGACCGGGACAGGGCTCCCAACGAGCAGTACTTC
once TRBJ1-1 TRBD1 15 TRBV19 CASSMATGGGTEAFF TGTGCCAGTAGTATGGCCACAGGGGGCGGTACTGAAGCTTTCTTT
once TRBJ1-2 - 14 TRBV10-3 CAIMGGAANYGYTF TGTGCCATCATGGGGGGGGCAGCTAACTATGGCTACACCTTC
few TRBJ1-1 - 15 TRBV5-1 CASSLGGDANTEAFF TGCGCCAGCAGCCTAGGTGGAGACGCGAACACTGAAGCTTTCTTT
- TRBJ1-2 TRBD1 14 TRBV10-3 CAINKGQGVYGYTF TGTGCCATCAATAAGGGACAGGGCGTCTATGGCTACACCTTC
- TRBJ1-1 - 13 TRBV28 CASSPGRNTEAFF TGTGCCAGCAGTCCGGGTAGGAACACTGAAGCTTTCTTT
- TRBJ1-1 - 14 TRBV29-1 CSVEEGQLNTEAFF TGCAGCGTTGAAGAGGGCCAGTTGAACACTGAAGCCTTCTTT
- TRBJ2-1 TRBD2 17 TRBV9 CASSVVISGGGLNEQFF TGTGCCAGCAGCGTAGTTATTAGCGGGGGGGGTTTGAATGAGCAGTTCTTC
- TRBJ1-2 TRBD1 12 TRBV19 CASSQTGSGYTF TGTGCCAGTAGCCAGACAGGGTCCGGCTACACCTTC
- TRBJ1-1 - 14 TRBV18 CASSPPPRGTEAFF TGTGCCAGCTCACCCCCCCCACGGGGTACTGAAGCTTTCTTT
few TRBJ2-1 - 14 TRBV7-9 CASSLSGSYNEQFF TGTGCCAGCAGCTTAAGCGGCTCCTACAATGAGCAGTTCTTC
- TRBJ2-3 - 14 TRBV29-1 CSVIAKLSTDTQYF TGCAGCGTTATAGCGAAGCTGAGCACAGATACGCAGTATTTT
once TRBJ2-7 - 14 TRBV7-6 CASSQGVADDEQYF TGTGCCAGCAGCCAAGGGGTGGCGGATGACGAGCAGTACTTC
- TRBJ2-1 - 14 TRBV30 CAWSGTGRHNEQFF TGTGCCTGGTCCGGAACAGGACGACACAATGAGCAGTTCTTC
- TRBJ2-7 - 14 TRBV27 CASSSKKQVPEQYF TGTGCCAGCAGTTCAAAAAAACAGGTTCCCGAGCAGTACTTC